Following are 7 T cell receptor beta chains from one sample sequenced in a study of control samples from healthy donors and cancer patients. Using immunoSEQ multiplex PCR, the repertoire was profiled, and TCRdb retains in-frame clones only, with some absent. The sample contains about 160,000 clones, 92% of which appear only once. Sequencing used blood. The receptors here all came from a woman in her twenties or thirties in good health.

The chain couples TRBV7-2 to TRBJ1-2; D may be TRBD1 (5 bases). Germline V gene lookup returns CDR1 SGHTA and CDR2 FQGNSA. CDR3 length equals 15 residues. V shed 4 bases and J shed 0 bases, with 12 bases lying between them. DNA for the CDR3: TGTGCCAGCAGCTCGGGACCGACAACTAACTATGGCTACACCTTC. Translating it yields CASSSGPTTNYGYTF.

This chain links TRBV27 with TRBJ2-1, with a tentative D call TRBD2 (5 bases). The CDR3 is 13 amino acids. Germline lookup yields CDR1 MNHEY and CDR2 SMNVEV (reference sequence). The V gene lost 5 bases and the J gene lost 7 bases, with 12 bases spanning the gap. The CDR3 here is CASSTQLGNEQFF. CDR3 nucleotides: TGTGCCAGCAGTACTCAACTAGGAAATGAGCAGTTCTTC.

The chain links TRBV18 to TRBJ2-5; 16 nucleotides line up with TRBD2. V lost 6 bases, J lost 5 bases, and 9 bases stayed unmatched. The germline V gene has CDR1 KGHSH and CDR2 LQKENI. The CDR3 spans 17 residues. The CDR3 reads CASSPGLAGGPPETQYF. DNA of the CDR3: TGTGCCAGCTCGCCGGGACTAGCGGGAGGGCCACCCGAGACCCAGTACTTC. The full variable domain, its missing parts supplied by reference TRBV18 and TRBJ2-5, is NAGVMQNPRHLVRRRGQEARLRCSPMKGHSHVYWYRQLPEEGLKFMVYLQKENIIDESGMPKERFSAEFPKEGPSILRIQQVVRGDSAAYFCASSPGLAGGPPETQYFGPGTRLLVL.

The sample holds a few counts of this clone. The chain employs TRBV6-1 and TRBJ1-1; no definite D call. Germline V gene lookup returns CDR1 MNHNS and CDR2 SASEGT. The germline V and J ends were trimmed by 0 bases and 8 bases, with 7 bases remaining between them. This CDR3 region has 12 residues. CDR3 nucleotide sequence: TGTGCCAGCAGTGAAGCGCGGAGGGAAGCTTTCTTT. This codes for CASSEARREAFF.

In its sample, this clone was seen once. CDR3: CASSSPSTGRRNQPQHF. CDR3 DNA: TGTGCCAGCAGTTCCCCTTCGACAGGGAGGAGGAATCAGCCCCAGCATTTT. The chain carries TRBV28 and TRBJ1-5; 7 bases line up with TRBD1. CDR1 and CDR2 (germline): MDHEN, SYDVKM. The CDR3 loop spans 17 amino acids. Losses at the gene ends were 4 bases for V and 4 bases for J; bases not matched to a gene: 13.

The rearrangement links TRBV5-6 to TRBJ1-1; TRBD1 is a possible D gene (5 bases). Germline loops: CDR1 SGHDT, CDR2 YYEEEE. The V end was cut by 3 bases, the J end by 12 bases, with 15 bases between. CDR3 size: 12 residues. CDR3 amino acids: CASSWGGLKTFF. CDR3 in DNA: TGTGCCAGCAGCTGGGGCGGTCTAAAAACTTTCTTT.

This chain links TRBV6-6 with TRBJ2-7, with D possibly TRBD1 on 6 matching bases. Germline V gene data show CDR1 as MNHNY and CDR2 as SVGAGI (reference sequence). CDR3 length equals 14 residues. V lost 4 bases and J 7 bases, leaving 17 bases between the germline ends. CDR3 bases: TGTGCCAGCAGTTTAAAACAGGGTTCGGGGGAGCAGTACTTC. It yields the protein CASSLKQGSGEQYF.